These 21 T cell receptor beta chains share one sample of origin, sequenced in a study of cytomegalovirus exposure and HLA in healthy donors. The PCR used 60 Vbeta and 13 Jbeta primers. Repertoires were generated with immunoSEQ multiplex PCR, while TCRdb's copy carries only in-frame clones and drops some. The table shows 98,000 or so clones, with around four fifths occurring only once. The sequenced material came from PBMCs. The source is a woman in her thirties or forties in good health and CMV-seronegative.

This clone was observed a few times. The junction and the germline gene differ at one end; a read error may be behind it. V usage is TRBV28 and J usage is TRBJ2-3; 10 nucleotides match TRBD1. The CDR3 spans 16 residues. Germline V lookup: CDR1 MDHEN, CDR2 SYDVKM. The CDR3 DNA sequence: TGTGCCAGCAGTCTATGGACAGGGGGGAACACAGATACGCAGTATTTT. This sequence encodes CASSLWTGGNTDTQYF.

The chain combines TRBV28 with TRBJ1-2; a weak D match, TRBD1 (5 bases). The germline V gene has CDR1 MDHEN and CDR2 SYDVKM. There are 15 residues in the CDR3. The V end was cut by 8 bases, the J end by 2 bases, with 18 bases between. Here the CDR3 reads CASGGGGLWNYGYTF. In DNA form, the CDR3 reads TGTGCCAGCGGTGGTGGGGGACTATGGAACTATGGCTACACCTTC.

This chain connects TRBV6-5 to TRBJ1-1; D call uncertain. The CDR3 totals 14 residues. Germline-derived CDR1 and CDR2 are MNHEY and SVGAGI. V was cut by 6 bases and J by 1 base, with 12 bases left in between. DNA for the CDR3: TGTGCCAGCAGATATCTCAGGCAGAACACTGAAGCTTTCTTT. The encoded protein is CASRYLRQNTEAFF.

J is TRBJ2-1 and V is TRBV6-4, with D possibly matching TRBD1 (6 bases). Germline lookup yields CDR1 MRHNA and CDR2 SNTAGT. Trimming left V 3 bases short and J 0 bases short, with 9 bases between. This CDR3 is built from 15 residues. CDR3: CASSEQDSSYNEQFF. CDR3 coding DNA: TGTGCCAGCAGTGAACAGGACAGCTCCTACAATGAGCAGTTCTTC.

This chain joins TRBV2 and TRBJ1-2; no reliable D call. Germline V CDR1 and CDR2: SNHLY, FYNNEI. The CDR3 spans 14 residues. V lost 7 bases, J lost 3 bases, and 15 bases lay in between. The chain's CDR3 is CASTKEDSYYGYTF. CDR3 in DNA: TGTGCCAGCACAAAGGAGGATTCCTACTATGGCTACACCTTC.

The chain joins TRBV28 to TRBJ1-1, with 7 nucleotides matching TRBD1. The ends lost 5 bases at V and 6 bases at J; junction bases unmatched: 9. Germline CDR1 is MDHEN and CDR2 is SYDVKM. This CDR3 region has 14 residues. CDR3 residues: CASSPVVQGAEAFF. The CDR3 DNA sequence: TGTGCCAGCAGTCCAGTAGTGCAGGGGGCTGAAGCTTTCTTT.

The V call is TRBV7-2, the J call TRBJ2-7; 11 bases align to TRBD1. From germline, CDR1 is SGHTA and CDR2 FQGNSA. V lost 5 bases and J lost 5; bases outside the gene matches: 5. The CDR3 sequence is 14 residues long. CDR3 amino acids: CASSPRTGGHEQYF. DNA for the CDR3: TGTGCCAGCAGCCCCCGGACAGGGGGCCACGAGCAGTACTTC.

The V gene is TRBV7-8, the J gene TRBJ2-5; TRBD1 aligns across 8 bases. CDR3 length equals 19 residues. Germline CDR1 SGHVS, CDR2 FQNEAQ. The V and J ends lost 3 bases and 5 bases, in that order; junction bases with no gene match: 20. CDR3 residues: CASSFTDRDLGPPFETQYF. The CDR3 DNA reads as TGTGCCAGCAGCTTTACGGACAGGGATTTAGGCCCACCTTTCGAGACCCAGTACTTC.

The rearrangement links TRBV10-3 to TRBJ2-2; 9 nucleotides line up with TRBD2. Germline trimming cut 9 bases from V and 0 bases from J; bases unmatched to any gene: 5. The CDR3 totals 15 residues. The germline CDR1 and CDR2 sequences are ENHRY and SYGVKD. The CDR3 spells CAIKREVPNTGELFF. In DNA form, the CDR3 reads TGTGCCATAAAGCGGGAGGTACCGAACACCGGGGAGCTGTTTTTT.

The chain carries TRBV7-2 and TRBJ1-5; 8 bases are shared with TRBD1. The CDR3 is 14 residues long. CDR1 SGHTA and CDR2 FQGNSA come from the germline V gene. V lost 5 bases to trimming and J lost 3 bases; unmatched junction nucleotides: 3. CDR3 sequence reads: CASSNQGANQPQHF. The CDR3, as DNA: TGTGCCAGCAGCAACCAGGGGGCCAATCAGCCCCAGCATTTT.

The chain uses TRBV2 and TRBJ1-2, with 10 bases lining up with TRBD1. Trimming removed 5 bases from V and 3 bases from J; junction bases left unmatched: 3. The germline CDR1 and CDR2 sequences are SNHLY and FYNNEI. This CDR3 spans 14 amino acids. CDR3 coding DNA: TGTGCCAGCAGTTCCGGGACAGGGGACTATGGCTACACCTTC. It yields the protein CASSSGTGDYGYTF.

The chain combines TRBV28 with TRBJ2-2; D is unclear. Trimming removed 7 bases from V and 5 bases from J, with 11 bases in between. The CDR3 contains 13 residues. CDR1 is MDHEN and CDR2 is SYDVKM in the germline V gene. Written as DNA, the CDR3 is TGTGCCAGCACCCATTCAGCGACCGGGGAGCTGTTTTTT. Translation: CASTHSATGELFF.

This chain uses TRBV6-5 with TRBJ1-2; the match to TRBD1 covers 7 bases. Losses at the gene ends were 6 bases for V and 7 bases for J; bases not matched to a gene: 11. From germline, CDR1 is MNHEY and CDR2 SVGAGI. The CDR3 consists of 14 residues. DNA for the CDR3: TGTGCCAGCAGGAGTCGACAGGGTGGAACTGGCTACACCTTC. Protein: CASRSRQGGTGYTF.

This rearrangement joins TRBV7-9 to TRBJ1-3; weak D call: TRBD1 (6 bases). Germline V gene sequence: CDR1 SEHNR, CDR2 FQNEAQ (reference sequence). This CDR3 has 16 residues. Deletions cut 5 bases from V and 3 bases from J, with 17 bases between. Written as DNA, the CDR3 is TGTGCCAGCAGCCTCATGGGGGCGCAAGTTGGAAACACCATATATTTT. Translated: CASSLMGAQVGNTIYF.

V is TRBV7-9 and J is TRBJ2-1; 7 nucleotides match TRBD1. The V gene's germline CDR1 is SEHNR and CDR2 FQNEAQ (reference sequence). The V gene end was trimmed by 8 bases and the J gene end by 5 bases; junction bases not matched to a gene: 6. This CDR3 contains 13 residues. For the CDR3, the DNA is TGTGCCAGCTCGGACAGGCCGGACAATGAGCAGTTCTTC. Translating gives CASSDRPDNEQFF. The complete variable domain, with remaining parts taken from reference TRBV7-9 and TRBJ2-1, reads DTGVSQNPRHKITKRGQNVTFRCDPISEHNRLYWYRQTLGQGPEFLTYFQNEAQLEKSRLLSDRFSAERPKGSFSTLEIQRTEQGDSAMYLCASSDRPDNEQFFGPGTRLTVL.

The V and J genes are TRBV11-3 and TRBJ1-4, with 9 bases identical to TRBD1. CDR1 SGHNT and CDR2 YENEEA come from the germline V gene. This CDR3 is built from 20 residues. V shed 4 bases, J shed 5 bases, and the junction held 20 bases outside the gene matches. The CDR3 DNA reads TGTGCCAGCAGCTCTCCCCGGGACAGGGAATACCTCAAACCCAATGAAAAACTGTTTTTT. It encodes CASSSPRDREYLKPNEKLFF. The complete variable domain, with remaining parts taken from reference TRBV11-3 and TRBJ1-4, reads EAGVVQSPRYKIIEKKQPVAFWCNPISGHNTLYWYLQNLGQGPELLIRYENEEAVDDSQLPKDRFSAERLKGVDSTLKIQPAELGDSAVYLCASSSPRDREYLKPNEKLFFGSGTQLSVL.

The J gene is TRBJ2-3, the V gene TRBV21-1; the table's D call, TRBD1, was not checked against the DNA. TRBV21-1 has pseudogene status. This CDR3 has 17 residues. CDR3 sequence: CASSKVRQGPHTDTQYF. As DNA, the CDR3 is TGTGCCAGCAGCAAAGTCCGCCAGGGTCCTCACACAGATACGCAGTATTTT.

A remark on this clone: This same CDR3 is encoded by further DNA sequences in the sample. The rearrangement uses TRBV7-9 and TRBJ2-7; D is possibly TRBD1 (5 bases). CDR1 and CDR2 (germline): SEHNR, FQNEAQ (reference sequence). This CDR3 is 12 amino acids long. V was trimmed by 5 bases and J by 3 bases, leaving 8 bases between them. The CDR3 reads CASSLQGYEQYF. CDR3 DNA: TGTGCCAGCAGCCTCCAGGGCTACGAGCAGTACTTC.

V is TRBV18 and J is TRBJ1-2; no clear D. The CDR3 length is 15 residues. V gave up 2 bases and J gave up 6 bases, with 16 bases separating them. Germline assignment: CDR1 KGHSH and CDR2 LQKENI. This CDR3 is CASSPSARPRDGYTF. CDR3 DNA sequence: TGTGCCAGCTCACCATCGGCCAGGCCGAGGGATGGCTACACCTTC. The full variable domain, completed using reference TRBV18 and TRBJ1-2, is NAGVMQNPRHLVRRRGQEARLRCSPMKGHSHVYWYRQLPEEGLKFMVYLQKENIIDESGMPKERFSAEFPKEGPSILRIQQVVRGDSAAYFCASSPSARPRDGYTFGSGTRLTVV.

This clone has more than one count but fewer than ten. The chain uses TRBV9 and TRBJ2-7, with 11 bases fitting TRBD2. This CDR3 spans 15 amino acids. Germline CDR1 reads SGDLS; CDR2 reads YYNGEE. The V gene end was trimmed by 3 bases and the J gene end by 3 bases; junction bases not matched to a gene: 5. The DNA of the CDR3 is TGTGCCAGCAGCGCTACCGGGACTAGCGGCTACGAGCAGTACTTC. Translation: CASSATGTSGYEQYF.

As DNA, the CDR3 is TGTGCCAGCAGTGAATCAGTCACAGGACAGGGGGCTCGGGAGCAGTACTTC. It translates to CASSESVTGQGAREQYF. V usage is TRBV25-1 and J usage is TRBJ2-7; 11 bases align to TRBD1. Trimming at V came to 1 base and at J to 7 bases, leaving 12 bases not matched to a gene. Germline V gene data show CDR1 as MGHDK and CDR2 as SYGVNS. This CDR3 is 17 amino acids long.